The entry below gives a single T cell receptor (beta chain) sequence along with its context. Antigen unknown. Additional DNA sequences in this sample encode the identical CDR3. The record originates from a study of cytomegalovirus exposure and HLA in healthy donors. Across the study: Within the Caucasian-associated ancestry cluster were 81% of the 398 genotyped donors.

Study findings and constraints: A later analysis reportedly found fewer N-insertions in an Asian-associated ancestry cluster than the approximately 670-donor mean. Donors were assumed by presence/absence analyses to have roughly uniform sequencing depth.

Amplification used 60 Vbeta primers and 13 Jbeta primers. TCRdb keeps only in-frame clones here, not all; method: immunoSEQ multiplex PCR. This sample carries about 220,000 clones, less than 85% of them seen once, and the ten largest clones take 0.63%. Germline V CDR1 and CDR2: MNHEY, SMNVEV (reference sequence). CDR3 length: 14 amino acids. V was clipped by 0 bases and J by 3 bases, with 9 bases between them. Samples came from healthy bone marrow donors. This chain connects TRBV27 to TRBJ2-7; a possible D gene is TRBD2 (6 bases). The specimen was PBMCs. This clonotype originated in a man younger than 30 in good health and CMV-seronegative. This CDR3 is CASSLSGGGYEQYF. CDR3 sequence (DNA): TGTGCCAGCAGTTTATCGGGAGGCGGCTACGAGCAGTACTTC.